The subject of this entry is one TCR beta chain. Its antigen is undetermined. This entry comes from a study of cytomegalovirus exposure and HLA in healthy donors. Study information: The same platform was used for the 120 validation repertoires and the roughly 670 first-cohort repertoires, a later analysis reported. Notes on the study in general: The investigators catalogued 180 or so TCR beta chains as cytomegalovirus-associated. According to a subsequent analysis, TCR clusters from the first cohort were inclined to appear together in the roughly 110 validation repertoires.

The germline V gene encodes CDR1 MDHEN and CDR2 SYDVKM. V was pared by 4 bases and J by 5 bases, with 9 bases of the junction left unmatched. The CDR3 contains 17 residues. TCRdb's copy holds only in-frame clones and misses some; the assay was immunoSEQ multiplex PCR. This sample has 280,000 or so clones, with roughly 90% found just once. This TCR came from a woman aged 18-29 years in good health and CMV-seronegative. The chain joins TRBV28 to TRBJ2-5, with 14 bases lining up with TRBD2. The sample consisted of PBMCs. The CDR3 DNA sequence: TGTGCCAGCAGTTCCGGACTAGCGGGAGGTTCTTGGGAGACCCAGTACTTC. Its protein product is CASSSGLAGGSWETQYF.